A selection of T cell receptor beta chains follows, all from one sample in a study of T cells after yellow fever vaccination. Using its own MiXCR run on the 5' RACE reads, TCRdb lists one record per CDR3 protein. The sample holds roughly 310,000 distinct CDR3 sequences, 8.5% to 9% seen once. The sample in question was PBMCs, obtained on the day of the first yellow fever vaccination. The source is a man aged 18 to 30 who received the YFV17D yellow fever vaccine. CDR3s include the opening cysteine and the closing phenylalanine or tryptophan. Each record gives: CDR3 DNA, CDR3 protein, V gene, clone size, J gene, D gene. A D gene is named only where the DNA matches it firmly. Some rows mark clone size as missing; the rest say once, few, many or name a class of expanded clone.

TGCGCCAGCAGCCAACGGGGACAGGGGCTGGGGGGCTACACCTTC	CASSQRGQGLGGYTF	TRBV4-1	once	TRBJ1-2	TRBD1
TGCAGTGCTAACAGGGGCGACTCTGGAAACACCATATATTTT	CSANRGDSGNTIYF	TRBV20-1	few	TRBJ1-3	TRBD1
TGTGCCAGCAGGCAAGGTGGTGCAGATACGCAGTATTTT	CASRQGGADTQYF	TRBV27	.	TRBJ2-3	.
TGTGCCAGCAGTTTACAGGGGGCAGCTCAGCCCCAGCATTTT	CASSLQGAAQPQHF	TRBV12-3/TRBV12-4	.	TRBJ1-5	TRBD1
TGTGCCAGCATGCACCCGAACTATGGCTACACCTTC	CASMHPNYGYTF	TRBV7-9	many	TRBJ1-2	.
TGTGCCAGCAGTTCCCCATTCGGGACCCTCCACTTT	CASSSPFGTLHF	TRBV6-2/TRBV6-3	few	TRBJ1-6	.
TGTGCCAGCAGTTACTGGGGTTTCGCAACCTACAATGAGCAGTTCTTC	CASSYWGFATYNEQFF	TRBV6-2/TRBV6-3	.	TRBJ2-1	.
TGCGCCAGCAGCCTTACAGGGGTGCCCTACAATGAGCAGTTCTTC	CASSLTGVPYNEQFF	TRBV5-1	.	TRBJ2-1	TRBD1
TGCGCCAGCAGCCTCCCGGGACAAGTTAACTATGGCTACACCTTC	CASSLPGQVNYGYTF	TRBV5-1	few	TRBJ1-2	.
TGCGCCAGCAGCTTGGCGGAGGGGTATGGCTACACCTTC	CASSLAEGYGYTF	TRBV5-1	few	TRBJ1-2	.
TGCGCCAGCAGCCTACAGGGTCCGTCTGTCTATGGCTACACCTTC	CASSLQGPSVYGYTF	TRBV5-1	few	TRBJ1-2	.
TGTGCCAGCAGCCCTAGACTAGTGCAAGAGACCCAGTACTTC	CASSPRLVQETQYF	TRBV7-2	few	TRBJ2-5	.
TGTGCCAGCATCGGCAGCTCCTACAATGAGCAGTTCTTC	CASIGSSYNEQFF	TRBV6-2/TRBV6-3	many	TRBJ2-1	.
TGTGCCAGCAGTCTTCCTCAGGGTCGGGGATTGAATCAGCCCCAGCATTTT	CASSLPQGRGLNQPQHF	TRBV12-3/TRBV12-4	few	TRBJ1-5	.
TGCGCCAGCAGGGGACAGGGGTACGAGCAGTACTTC	CASRGQGYEQYF	TRBV5-1	.	TRBJ2-7	TRBD1
TGCAGTGCAAAGAGCGGACTAGCGGGGGGGAGGGGCACAGATACGCAGTATTTT	CSAKSGLAGGRGTDTQYF	TRBV20-1	few	TRBJ2-3	TRBD2
TGTGCCAGCTCACCAATGGACGGTTCAGATACGCAGTATTTT	CASSPMDGSDTQYF	TRBV18	few	TRBJ2-3	.
TGCGCCAGCAGCCAAGATACGCCAGATACGCAGTATTTT	CASSQDTPDTQYF	TRBV4-3	few	TRBJ2-3	.
TGTGCCATCAGTGAGGCAAACACACACAATGAGCAGTTCTTC	CAISEANTHNEQFF	TRBV10-3	few	TRBJ2-1	.
TGTGCCAGTAGTATGGTCCACCTTCGGGGGGGCTCCTACAATGAGCAGTTCTTC	CASSMVHLRGGSYNEQFF	TRBV19	.	TRBJ2-1	TRBD2
TGTGCCAGCAGCGCGCTTCAGGGGGTAAATTCACCCCTCCACTTT	CASSALQGVNSPLHF	TRBV13	.	TRBJ1-6	TRBD1
TGCAGTGCTAGTGTCCGCGGGCGGGGGGGCCAAGTTGGGGATACGCAGTATTTT	CSASVRGRGGQVGDTQYF	TRBV20-1	.	TRBJ2-3	TRBD2
TGCGCCAGCAGCTTGTGGGACACAGGCACAGATACGCAGTATTTT	CASSLWDTGTDTQYF	TRBV5-1	many	TRBJ2-3	.
TGTGCCAGCAGTTTAGGGGAAGGGGCCCAGCCCCAGCATTTT	CASSLGEGAQPQHF	TRBV12-3/TRBV12-4	many	TRBJ1-5	.